These 9 T cell receptor beta chains were all obtained from the same sample, sequenced in a study of beta chain features in type 1 diabetes. Reverse transcribing all isolated RNA meant expressed TCRB transcripts were sequenced. The table came from immunoSEQ multiplex PCR; TCRdb's copy has only in-frame clones and leaves some out. The sample consists of about 290,000 clones, approximately 8.1% of them appearing once. Material for sequencing was central memory CD4+ T cells from blood. The receptors were gathered from a woman aged 18-30 years in good health.

This chain's CDR3 is CASSLTLQETQYF. DNA of the CDR3: TGTGCCAGCAGTTTGACACTTCAAGAGACCCAGTACTTC. This chain joins TRBV6-6 and TRBJ2-5, with no clear D. V lost 4 bases, J lost 2 bases, and 8 bases lay in between. This CDR3 spans 13 amino acids. CDR1 and CDR2 from the germline V gene are MNHNY and SVGAGI (reference sequence).

This chain uses TRBV5-1 with TRBJ2-4; D is perhaps TRBD1 or TRBD2 (6 bases each). Trimming left V 4 bases short and J 8 bases short, with 13 bases between. This CDR3 has 13 residues. Per germline, CDR1 SGHRS and CDR2 YFSETQ. The CDR3 nucleotides are TGCGCCAGCAGCGCGGGACAACGGGACATTCAGTACTTC. Its translation is CASSAGQRDIQYF.

The chain uses TRBV11-2 and TRBJ2-3; TRBD2 matches 7 bases. Losses at the gene ends were 5 bases for V and 6 bases for J; bases not matched to a gene: 11. The CDR3 extends over 15 amino acids. Germline CDR1 and CDR2: SGHAT and FQNNGV. The CDR3 reads CASSPRDYLTDTQYF. The CDR3 coding sequence is TGTGCCAGCAGCCCCCGGGACTACCTCACGGATACGCAGTATTTT.

There are many counts of this clone. This chain uses TRBV13 with TRBJ2-6; 7 nucleotides agree with TRBD2. The CDR3 runs to 18 residues. Germline values: CDR1 PRHDT, CDR2 FYEKMQ (reference sequence). After removal of 2 bases from V and 0 bases from J, the junction contained 7 bases not matched to a gene. This chain's CDR3 is CASSLQRGLSSGANVLTF. The CDR3 region has the DNA TGTGCCAGCAGCTTACAGCGGGGCCTGAGCTCTGGGGCCAACGTCCTGACTTTC. The whole variable domain, filled in from reference TRBV13 and TRBJ2-6, reads AAGVIQSPRHLIKEKRETATLKCYPIPRHDTVYWYQQGPGQDPQFLISFYEKMQSDKGSIPDRFSAQQFSDYHSELNMSSLELGDSALYFCASSLQRGLSSGANVLTFGAGSRLTVL.

This clone was seen a handful of times. This sequence joins TRBV7-9 and TRBJ2-7; no firm D call. CDR1 is SEHNR and CDR2 is FQNEAQ in the germline V gene (reference sequence). The CDR3 contains 11 residues. V lost 5 bases, J lost 4 bases, and 6 bases lay in between. CDR3 region: CASSTPYEQYF. The CDR3 coding sequence is TGTGCCAGCAGCACACCTTACGAGCAGTACTTC. Drawing the rest from reference TRBV7-9 and TRBJ2-7, the complete variable domain is DTGVSQNPRHKITKRGQNVTFRCDPISEHNRLYWYRQTLGQGPEFLTYFQNEAQLEKSRLLSDRFSAERPKGSFSTLEIQRTEQGDSAMYLCASSTPYEQYFGPGTRLTVT.

V is TRBV18 and J is TRBJ2-5, with a possible D match to TRBD2 (5 bases). The germline V gene encodes CDR1 KGHSH and CDR2 LQKENI. V lost 5 bases and J 4 bases, leaving 14 bases between the germline ends. This CDR3 is 14 amino acids long. CDR3 coding DNA: TGTGCCAGCTCAGAGGGTCATCGGGGAGAGACCCAGTACTTC. It yields the protein CASSEGHRGETQYF.

The sample holds many counts of this clone. The gene calls are TRBV5-1 and TRBJ2-2; D is possibly TRBD1 (6 bases). CDR1 is SGHRS, CDR2 YFSETQ, per germline. The CDR3 has 16 residues. Between the trimmed V and J ends, which lost 2 bases and 1 base, there was a span of 12 bases. CDR3 nucleotide sequence: TGCGCCAGCAGCTTTCAGGGGACGGTGAACACCGGGGAGCTGTTTTTT. It translates to CASSFQGTVNTGELFF.

This clone has ten or more counts. Other DNA sequences in the sample encode the same CDR3. The chain carries TRBV7-2 and TRBJ2-3, with 11 bases lining up with TRBD1. The length of the CDR3 is 14 residues. Looked up from germline, CDR1 is SGHTA and CDR2 is FQGNSA. J was trimmed by 4 bases and V by 4 bases; bases with no gene match: 1. The CDR3 here is CASSWDRGADTQYF. In DNA form, the CDR3 reads TGTGCCAGCAGCTGGGACAGGGGGGCAGATACGCAGTATTTT.

This clone was seen more than once but under ten times. The chain employs TRBV30 and TRBJ2-2; D not resolved. Trimming removed 5 bases from V and 2 bases from J, with 12 bases in between. Germline lookup yields CDR1 GTSNPN and CDR2 SVGIG (reference sequence). CDR3 length equals 14 residues. CDR3 region: CAWQRSVNTGELFF. The CDR3 DNA follows: TGTGCCTGGCAAAGGTCCGTTAACACCGGGGAGCTGTTTTTT.